The 11 T cell receptor beta chains below all came from one sample that was sequenced in a study of blood T cell repertoires in COVID-19. Produced via immunoSEQ multiplex PCR; TCRdb's table is partial and in-frame only. The sample consists of 350,000 to 400,000 clones, about 88% of them appearing once. The material sequenced was PBMCs or T cells enriched from blood (not recorded which). The receptors stem from a woman aged 18-35 years who had recovered from COVID-19.

This rearrangement joins TRBV15 to TRBJ1-2; the match to TRBD1 covers 8 bases. Unmatched junction bases numbered 7, after V lost 3 bases and J lost 4 bases. Germline loops: CDR1 LNHNV, CDR2 YYDKDF (reference sequence). The CDR3 has 15 amino acids. CDR3 DNA sequence: TGTGCCACCAGCAGTTGGTTAGACAGGGGCTATGGCTACACCTTC. It translates to CATSSWLDRGYGYTF. The complete variable domain, with remaining parts taken from reference TRBV15 and TRBJ1-2, reads DAMVIQNPRYQVTQFGKPVTLSCSQTLNHNVMYWYQQKSSQAPKLLFHYYDKDFNNEADTPDNFQSRRPNTSFCFLDIRSPGLGDTAMYLCATSSWLDRGYGYTFGSGTRLTVV.

The rearrangement links TRBV5-1 to TRBJ2-1; 9 bases match TRBD1. With 4 bases clipped from V and 4 bases from J, the junction kept 3 bases outside the gene matches. The CDR3 is 14 amino acids. Germline CDR1 and CDR2: SGHRS and YFSETQ. This CDR3 reads CASSTGQGYNEQFF. The CDR3 DNA reads TGCGCCAGCAGCACGGGACAGGGATACAATGAGCAGTTCTTC.

V usage is TRBV11-2 and J usage is TRBJ2-1; D perhaps matches TRBD1 (6 bases). CDR1 and CDR2 (germline): SGHAT, FQNNGV. The CDR3 contains 15 residues. V dropped 1 base and J dropped 4 bases, with 11 bases sitting between them. CDR3: CASSLALDSYNEQFF. In nucleotides, the CDR3 is TGTGCCAGCAGCTTAGCCCTGGACAGTTACAATGAGCAGTTCTTC. Together with reference TRBV11-2 and TRBJ2-1, the CDR3 gives the full variable domain: EAGVAQSPRYKIIEKRQSVAFWCNPISGHATLYWYQQILGQGPKLLIQFQNNGVVDDSQLPKDRFSAERLKGVDSTLKIQPAKLEDSAVYLCASSLALDSYNEQFFGPGTRLTVL.

V gene TRBV19 combines with J gene TRBJ1-2; TRBD1 matches 9 bases. The germline V gene has CDR1 LNHDA and CDR2 SQIVND (reference sequence). This CDR3 contains 14 residues. Trimming took 6 bases from V and 4 from J; bases not matched to a gene: 6. The CDR3: CASRGRDRVYGYTF. CDR3 bases: TGTGCCAGTAGGGGCCGGGACAGGGTCTATGGCTACACCTTC.

The gene calls are TRBV3-1 (or the pseudogene TRBV3-2) and TRBJ1-2, with D perhaps TRBD1 (6 bases). The germline gives CDR1 LGHDT, CDR2 YNNKEL (reference sequence). This CDR3 is 16 amino acids long. V lost 5 bases and J 0 bases, leaving 16 bases between the germline ends. CDR3 in DNA: TGTGCCAGCAGCTCAGCCCGGGACATATCTAACTATGGCTACACCTTC. It codes for CASSSARDISNYGYTF.

The rearrangement joins TRBV19 to TRBJ1-1; perhaps TRBD1 as D (6 bases). This CDR3 is built from 14 residues. Germline V gene sequence: CDR1 LNHDA, CDR2 SQIVND (reference sequence). V lost 4 bases and J lost 5, with 14 bases in between. The CDR3 region is CASSTLQGWTEAFF. As DNA, the CDR3 is TGTGCCAGTAGTACGTTACAGGGTTGGACTGAAGCTTTCTTT.

The chain links TRBV6-2 or TRBV6-3 to TRBJ1-5; D is possibly TRBD1 (5 bases). Looked up from germline, CDR1 is MNHEY and CDR2 is SVGEGT. The CDR3 is 16 amino acids. V lost 7 bases to trimming and J lost 3 bases, with 19 bases between them. CDR3 amino acids: CASTPEGKKNNQPQHF. The CDR3 DNA reads TGTGCCAGCACCCCGGAGGGGAAAAAGAACAATCAGCCCCAGCATTTT.

The rearrangement uses TRBV10-3 and TRBJ2-7; no definite D call. Germline lookup yields CDR1 ENHRY and CDR2 SYGVKD. Deletions cut 6 bases from V and 1 base from J, with 10 bases between. The CDR3 runs 13 residues. This CDR3 reads CAIRPGASYEQYF. The CDR3 bases are TGTGCCATCAGGCCAGGCGCGTCCTACGAGCAGTACTTC.

V and J are TRBV12-5 and TRBJ2-5; D is unresolved. Looked up from germline, CDR1 is LGHNT and CDR2 is FRNRAP. Trimming shortened V by 3 bases and J by 0 bases, and 11 bases separated the two germline ends. CDR3 length: 15 residues. CDR3 bases: TGTGCTAGTGGTTTTGGTCCGAGAAACCAAGAGACCCAGTACTTC. Protein sequence: CASGFGPRNQETQYF.

The rearrangement links TRBV5-5 to TRBJ1-4; TRBD1 matches at 9 bases. V shed 4 bases, J shed 6 bases, and the junction held 4 bases outside the gene matches. In germline, CDR1 is SGHKS, CDR2 YYEKEE (reference sequence). This CDR3 region has 14 residues. DNA of the CDR3: TGTGCCAGCAGCCCCGGGACAGGGCATGAAAAACTGTTTTTT. Translated: CASSPGTGHEKLFF.

The chain is built from TRBV5-5 and TRBJ2-1; TRBD2 matches at 10 bases. Germline-derived CDR1 and CDR2 are SGHKS and YYEKEE (reference sequence). This CDR3 comprises 15 residues. V lost 2 bases, J lost 7 bases, and 6 bases stayed unmatched. The CDR3 sequence: CASSFGSGGANEQFF. The CDR3, as DNA: TGTGCCAGCAGCTTTGGGAGCGGGGGGGCGAATGAGCAGTTCTTC.